This entry is about one T cell receptor (beta chain). Antigen unknown. The data belong to a study of blood T cells in healthy people across ages. Study findings and constraints: Diversity was estimated from one million T cells, and these estimates were considered underestimates.

In terms of origin and age, donors were healthy Caucasian individuals from Russia aged roughly 6 to 90. A J-beta primer mix and a sample-barcoded 5' primer were used in a second PCR of about 7 to 11 cycles. MiXCR was run by TCRdb on the 5' RACE reads, yielding one entry per CDR3 protein. The sample includes approximately 1,700,000 distinct CDR3 sequences, 35% to 50% seen only once; the top ten take approximately 22%. The sequencing input was blood. The sequence derives from a human donor in good health.

CDR3 in amino acids: CASSLKELETQYF. CDR3 coding DNA: TGCGCCAGCAGCTTGAAGGAGTTAGAGACCCAGTACTTC. The chain joins TRBV5-1 to TRBJ2-5; D unresolved. Looked up from germline, CDR1 is SGHRS and CDR2 is YFSETQ. The CDR3 consists of 13 residues. V shed 1 base and J shed 4 bases, with 8 bases lying between them.